Sequencing of this T cell receptor beta chain was carried out in a study of cytomegalovirus exposure and HLA in healthy donors. Overall study findings and caveats: Researchers catalogued about 160 TCR beta chains as cytomegalovirus-associated. Through in vitro validation, three CMV-associated chains were shown to be specific for CMV antigens. That first-cohort TCR clusters tended to co-occur in the roughly 130 validation repertoires was found in a later analysis.

Clones were sequenced by immunoSEQ multiplex PCR, and TCRdb holds only the in-frame ones, with some missing. This table has approximately 140,000 clones, roughly 88% appearing once. The donors were part of the validation cohort of roughly 130 subjects. That cohort was separate from the first cohort, which comprised several hundred subjects. Germline assignment: CDR1 MNHEY and CDR2 SVGAGI. With 6 bases removed from V and 0 bases from J, the gap between germline ends came to 12 bases. The CDR3 contains 14 residues. Comment on this clone: Its antigen is undetermined.

This chain uses TRBV6-5 with TRBJ2-7; D call uncertain. This clonotype was obtained from a woman aged 18-29 years in good health and CMV-seropositive. Material: PBMCs. DNA for the CDR3: TGTGCCAGCAGACTACACCGAAACTCCTACGAGCAGTACTTC. Translated, it gives CASRLHRNSYEQYF.